Each of the 14 T cell receptor beta chains below was sequenced from the same sample in a study of blood T cell repertoires in COVID-19. Clones were read by immunoSEQ multiplex PCR, and TCRdb kept only the in-frame ones, dropping some. The sample comprises approximately 250,000 clones, about nine tenths of which are singletons, and 0.95% to 1.5% rests with the top ten. The sequencing sample was made of PBMCs or T cells enriched from blood (not recorded which). These receptors all stem from a woman in her forties with acute COVID-19.

The chain uses TRBV4-1 and TRBJ1-6, with D perhaps TRBD1 (6 bases). This CDR3 region has 14 residues. Deletions cut 3 bases from V and 7 bases from J, with 10 bases between. Germline V lookup: CDR1 MGHRA, CDR2 YSYEKL. The CDR3 DNA follows: TGCGCCAGCAGCCAGGGACAAAGGAATTCACCCCTCCACTTT. Protein sequence: CASSQGQRNSPLHF.

The genes are TRBV14 and TRBJ1-2; 8 nucleotides agree with TRBD1. The V segment lost 0 bases and the J segment 4 bases; nucleotides outside the gene matches: 10. Germline CDR1 and CDR2: SGHDN and FVKESK. The CDR3 runs 17 residues. The CDR3 DNA is TGTGCCAGCAGCCAAGAAGCAGGGGCAGGGGGCTTCTATGGCTACACCTTC. Its translation is CASSQEAGAGGFYGYTF.

The gene calls are TRBV7-2 and TRBJ1-1; a weak D match, TRBD1 (6 bases). Germline CDR1 SGHTA, CDR2 FQGNSA. V was pared by 5 bases and J by 3 bases, with 16 bases between. This CDR3 contains 15 residues. CDR3 in amino acids: CASSVNRDRYTEAFF. CDR3 in DNA: TGTGCCAGCAGCGTGAACAGGGACCGTTACACTGAAGCTTTCTTT.

The gene calls are TRBV6-1 and TRBJ2-7; 7 positions agree with TRBD1. In germline, CDR1 is MNHNS, CDR2 SASEGT. With V trimmed by 3 bases and J by 7 bases, 6 bases remained unmatched. The CDR3 sequence is 13 residues long. The CDR3 DNA reads as TGTGCCAGCAGTGATCGAGGGGGCGGAGAGCAGTACTTC. This sequence encodes CASSDRGGGEQYF.

In its sample, this clone was seen once. The chain is built from TRBV18 and TRBJ1-4; 9 bases line up with TRBD1. CDR3 length: 15 amino acids. J was trimmed by 6 bases and V by 0 bases; bases with no gene match: 2. Germline V CDR1 and CDR2: KGHSH, LQKENI. CDR3 amino acids: CASSPPRQGDEKLFF. The CDR3 DNA reads TGTGCCAGCTCACCACCCCGACAGGGGGATGAAAAACTGTTTTTT.

The chain employs TRBV9 and TRBJ1-1; D is uncertain. The CDR3 spans 13 residues. The V gene lost 3 bases and the J gene lost 4 bases, with 10 bases spanning the gap. Per the germline V gene, CDR1 is SGDLS and CDR2 is YYNGEE. The CDR3 sequence is CASSAADGTEAFF. In DNA form, the CDR3 reads TGTGCCAGCAGCGCGGCGGATGGCACTGAAGCTTTCTTT.

V gene TRBV5-1 combines with J gene TRBJ2-3, with 14 bases fitting TRBD2. The V gene's germline CDR1 is SGHRS and CDR2 YFSETQ. The CDR3 totals 17 residues. V shed 5 bases and J 5 bases; nucleotides not matched to a gene: 10. Written as DNA, the CDR3 is TGCGCCAGCAGTTTTCCCGGGACTAGCGGGAGTGGAGATACGCAGTATTTT. Its protein is CASSFPGTSGSGDTQYF.

The chain employs TRBV5-1 and TRBJ2-2; possible D gene TRBD1, 5 bases. The CDR3 is 15 amino acids. From germline, CDR1 is SGHRS and CDR2 YFSETQ. V was clipped by 1 base and J by 5 bases, with 12 bases between them. CDR3 amino acids: CASSLTNRRTGELFF. In nucleotides, the CDR3 is TGCGCCAGCAGCTTGACTAACAGGCGTACCGGGGAGCTGTTTTTT.

This clone was recorded once. DNA of the CDR3: TGTGCCAGCAGCGGTGGGCTAGCGGGAGCAGGCACCGGGGAGCTGTTTTTT. Protein sequence: CASSGGLAGAGTGELFF. V gene TRBV5-4 combines with J gene TRBJ2-2; 10 positions agree with TRBD2. The V gene end was trimmed by 4 bases and the J gene end by 4 bases; junction bases not matched to a gene: 10. CDR3 length: 17 amino acids. Germline V gene sequence: CDR1 SGHNT, CDR2 YYREEE (reference sequence).

This chain uses TRBV30 with TRBJ2-5; tentatively, D is TRBD2 (7 bases). Per germline, CDR1 GTSNPN and CDR2 SVGIG (reference sequence). The CDR3 totals 15 residues. The ends were cut back, 2 bases at V and 3 bases at J, with 16 bases in the middle. The CDR3 reads CAWSPFGRGEETQYF. The CDR3 coding sequence is TGTGCCTGGAGTCCCTTTGGGAGGGGGGAAGAGACCCAGTACTTC.

The gene calls are TRBV7-2 and TRBJ2-2; tentative D call: TRBD1 (5 bases). Between the trimmed V and J ends, which lost 1 base and 1 base, there was a span of 10 bases. CDR1 is SGHTA and CDR2 is FQGNSA in the germline V gene. The CDR3 has 16 amino acids. Written as DNA, the CDR3 is TGTGCCAGCAGCTTAGGTGGGGCAATGAACACCGGGGAGCTGTTTTTT. Translating gives CASSLGGAMNTGELFF.

The rearrangement joins TRBV10-2 to TRBJ2-3, with TRBD2 matching 11 bases. V dropped 3 bases and J dropped 0; count of bases not matched to a gene: 11. The germline CDR1 and CDR2 sequences are WSHSY and SAAADI. This CDR3 spans 19 amino acids. The CDR3, as DNA: TGCGCCAGCAGTGATTCTCTGATGGGACTAGCGGATAGCACAGATACGCAGTATTTT. Residues: CASSDSLMGLADSTDTQYF.

This clone was counted a few times. The J gene is TRBJ2-7, the V gene TRBV3-1 (or the pseudogene TRBV3-2), with 10 bases lining up with TRBD1. The CDR3 contains 16 residues. J gave up 3 bases and V 0 bases, and 5 bases lay outside the gene matches. Germline CDR1 and CDR2: LGHDT and YNNKEL (reference sequence). The CDR3 reads CASSQDLGTGVYEQYF. CDR3 sequence (DNA): TGTGCCAGCAGCCAAGATCTTGGGACAGGGGTCTACGAGCAGTACTTC.

The J gene is TRBJ2-5, the V gene TRBV13; 9 nucleotides agree with TRBD2. The CDR3 is 15 amino acids. With V trimmed by 0 bases and J by 4 bases, 3 bases remained unmatched. Germline V lookup: CDR1 PRHDT, CDR2 FYEKMQ (reference sequence). The CDR3 protein is CASSLGGAGGETQYF. The CDR3 bases are TGTGCCAGCAGCTTAGGGGGAGCGGGAGGAGAGACCCAGTACTTC.